The 2 T cell receptor beta chains below come from one sample, sequenced in a study of blood T cell repertoires in COVID-19. Measured with immunoSEQ multiplex PCR; TCRdb has only the in-frame clones, and not every one. This sample carries approximately 63,000 clones, around 92% of them seen once, and the ten largest clones take about 8.1%. Input material: peripheral blood. These receptors originate from a human donor in a cohort sampled during active COVID-19.

The rearrangement joins TRBV28 to TRBJ2-6; TRBD1 aligns across 7 bases. The V gene's germline CDR1 is MDHEN and CDR2 SYDVKM. V trimming: 5 bases; J trimming: 2 bases; junction bases outside the gene matches: 3. The CDR3 is made up of 15 amino acids. CDR3 bases: TGTGCCAGCAGTACCCAGGGGGCTGGGGCCAACGTCCTGACTTTC. Protein product: CASSTQGAGANVLTF.

The gene calls are TRBV7-9 and TRBJ2-6, with D maybe TRBD1 (5 bases). The germline V and J ends were trimmed by 4 bases and 0 bases, with 13 bases remaining between them. The CDR3 is 17 amino acids. In germline, CDR1 is SEHNR, CDR2 FQNEAQ (reference sequence). CDR3 sequence: CASSSFGAYSGANVLTF. The CDR3 DNA reads as TGTGCCAGCAGCTCCTTTGGGGCTTACTCTGGGGCCAACGTCCTGACTTTC.